Sequencing of this T cell receptor (beta chain) was carried out in a study of multiple sclerosis patients with progressive multifocal leukoencephalopathy. V trimming: 3 bases; J trimming: 0 bases; junction bases outside the gene matches: 6. The CDR3 sequence is 16 residues long. CDR1 is MDHEN and CDR2 is SYDVKM in the germline V gene. Documented time point: time of PML onset. Assay: immunoSEQ multiplex PCR; the TCRdb copy retains only in-frame clones and omits some. The sample records 25,000 to 35,000 clones, more than 80% being singletons. The source of this sequence is a woman in her twenties or thirties with progressive multifocal leukoencephalopathy. The genes are TRBV28 and TRBJ2-7; 9 positions match TRBD2. The specimen comprised PBMCs, sampled from a patient treated with natalizumab. In DNA form, the CDR3 reads TGTGCCAGCAGTTTGCTAGCGGGGCCCTTCTCCTACGAGCAGTACTTC. Translating gives CASSLLAGPFSYEQYF.